The clone carrying this T cell receptor beta chain was seen a few times. The target antigen is unknown. The source of the sample is a study of T cell repertoires in cytomegalovirus infection. Across the whole study: Use of recently identified HLA-C-restricted and well-studied HLA-B-restricted CMV epitopes was part of the study.

Looked up from germline, CDR1 is MNHNY and CDR2 is SVGAGI (reference sequence). Trimming took off 2 bases at V and 4 bases at J, with 9 bases between the two ends. This CDR3 region has 14 residues. One entry per CDR3 protein results from TCRdb running MiXCR on the reads. The sample lists approximately 990,000 distinct CDR3 sequences, 30% to 40% occurring once. This clonotype originated in a human donor in good health (CMV status not recorded). Some clones in this sample may be carry-over from other donors' samples. V is TRBV6-6 and J is TRBJ2-1; D uncertain. The sequencing used cultured CD8+ T cells from PBMCs, collected from culture after CMV antigen stimulation. The CDR3 DNA sequence: TGTGCCAGCAGTTACCCCCAGCCGTACAATGAGCAGTTCTTC. Amino acids: CASSYPQPYNEQFF.